The T cell receptor (beta chain) described here comes from a study of shared clonotypes between healthy human individuals. Overall study: Three CD4 naive, three CD4 memory, two CD8 naive and one CD8 memory plate were used per donor. General study findings and limits: Large depth notwithstanding, sorted-subset sequencing proved incomplete by rarefaction.

It was roughly 190 ng DNA, about 30,000 T cell genomes, that sorted-subset replicate PCRs used. The table came from immunoSEQ multiplex PCR; TCRdb's copy has only in-frame clones and leaves some out. The sample consists of 2 million to 2.5 million clones, approximately 94% of them appearing once. About this clone: Its antigen is not known.

Germline trimming cut 3 bases from V and 3 bases from J; bases unmatched to any gene: 7. The CDR3 loop spans 16 amino acids. Germline values: CDR1 SGHAT, CDR2 FQNNGV. Donation came from healthy HIV-negative adults that had no recent acute infections or vaccinations. Sequenced: naive CD4+ T cells sorted from blood. Subset in this sample: CD45RA+ positively selected. The rearrangement joins TRBV11-2 to TRBJ2-3, with 9 nucleotides matching TRBD2. The receptor's source is a man between 18 and 35 years old in good health. The DNA for the CDR3 is TGTGCCAGCAGCTTTAGTCGGAGCGGGGGGACAGATACGCAGTATTTT. Residues: CASSFSRSGGTDTQYF.